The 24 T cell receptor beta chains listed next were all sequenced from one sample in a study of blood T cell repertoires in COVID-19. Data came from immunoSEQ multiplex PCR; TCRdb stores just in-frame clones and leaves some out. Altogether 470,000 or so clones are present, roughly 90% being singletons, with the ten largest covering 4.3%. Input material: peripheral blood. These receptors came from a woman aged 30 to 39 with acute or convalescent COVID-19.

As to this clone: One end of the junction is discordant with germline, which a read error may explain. In DNA, the CDR3 is TGTGCCAGCAGCGTAGGAAGTTTCGACAGATCCTACGAGCAGTACTTC. It yields the protein CASSVGSFDRSYEQYF. This chain connects TRBV13 to TRBJ2-7, with a possible D match to TRBD1 (5 bases). The CDR3 spans 16 residues. In germline, CDR1 is PRHDT, CDR2 FYEKMQ (reference sequence).

This CDR3 reads CAWRPYRGENSPLHF. CDR3 coding DNA: TGTGCCTGGAGACCATACAGGGGGGAGAATTCACCCCTCCACTTT. V is TRBV30 and J is TRBJ1-6; TRBD1 aligns across 8 bases. The germline gives CDR1 GTSNPN, CDR2 SVGIG (reference sequence). The CDR3 contains 15 residues. Trimming removed 3 bases from V and 7 bases from J; junction bases left unmatched: 8.

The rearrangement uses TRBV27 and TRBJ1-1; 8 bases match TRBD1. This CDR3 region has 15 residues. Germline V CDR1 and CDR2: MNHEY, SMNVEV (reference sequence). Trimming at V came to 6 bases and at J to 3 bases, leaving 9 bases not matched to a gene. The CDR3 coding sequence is TGTGCCAGCAGCTCCCGGGCAGGGGGCCACACTGAAGCTTTCTTT. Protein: CASSSRAGGHTEAFF.

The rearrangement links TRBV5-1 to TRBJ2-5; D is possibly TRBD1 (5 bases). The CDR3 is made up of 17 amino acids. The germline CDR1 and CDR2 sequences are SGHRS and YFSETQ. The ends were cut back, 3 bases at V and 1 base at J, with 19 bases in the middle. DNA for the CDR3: TGCGCCAGCAGCTCGGTCCGCGGTTGGGGCCCCCAAGAGACCCAGTACTTC. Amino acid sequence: CASSSVRGWGPQETQYF.

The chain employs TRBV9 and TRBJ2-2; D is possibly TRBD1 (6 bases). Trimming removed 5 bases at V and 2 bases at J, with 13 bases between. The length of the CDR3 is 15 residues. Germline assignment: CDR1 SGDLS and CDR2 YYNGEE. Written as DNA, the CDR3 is TGTGCCAGCAGGGCCGGGACACGCAACACCGGGGAGCTGTTTTTT. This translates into CASRAGTRNTGELFF.

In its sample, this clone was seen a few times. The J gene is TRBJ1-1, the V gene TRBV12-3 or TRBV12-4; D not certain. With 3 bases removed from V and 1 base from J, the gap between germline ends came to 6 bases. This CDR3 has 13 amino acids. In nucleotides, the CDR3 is TGTGCCAGCAGTTTCTGGGCGAACACTGAAGCTTTCTTT. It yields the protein CASSFWANTEAFF.

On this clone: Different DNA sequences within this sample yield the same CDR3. Here the CDR3 DNA reads TGTGCCAGCAGTTTAGTGAGGAACACTGAAGCTTTCTTT. The encoded protein is CASSLVRNTEAFF. The chain employs TRBV28 and TRBJ1-1, with D unclear. The CDR3 is made up of 13 amino acids. The V end was cut by 2 bases, the J end by 1 base, with 5 bases between. The germline CDR1 and CDR2 sequences are MDHEN and SYDVKM.

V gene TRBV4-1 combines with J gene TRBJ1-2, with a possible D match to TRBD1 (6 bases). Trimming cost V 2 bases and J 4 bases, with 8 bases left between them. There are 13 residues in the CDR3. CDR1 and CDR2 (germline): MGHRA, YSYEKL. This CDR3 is CASSQTGSYGYTF. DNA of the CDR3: TGCGCCAGCAGCCAAACAGGGAGCTATGGCTACACCTTC.

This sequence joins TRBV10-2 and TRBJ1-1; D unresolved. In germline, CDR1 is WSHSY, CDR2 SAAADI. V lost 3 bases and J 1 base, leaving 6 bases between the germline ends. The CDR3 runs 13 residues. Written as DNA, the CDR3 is TGCGCCAGCAGTGACATTTCGAACACTGAAGCTTTCTTT. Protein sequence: CASSDISNTEAFF.

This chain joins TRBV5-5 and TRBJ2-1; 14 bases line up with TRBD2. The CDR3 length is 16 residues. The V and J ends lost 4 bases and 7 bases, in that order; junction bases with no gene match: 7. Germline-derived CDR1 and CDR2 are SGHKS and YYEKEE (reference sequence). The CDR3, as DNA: TGTGCCAGCAGCATCGGACTAGCGGGGGGACAGAATGAGCAGTTCTTC. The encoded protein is CASSIGLAGGQNEQFF.

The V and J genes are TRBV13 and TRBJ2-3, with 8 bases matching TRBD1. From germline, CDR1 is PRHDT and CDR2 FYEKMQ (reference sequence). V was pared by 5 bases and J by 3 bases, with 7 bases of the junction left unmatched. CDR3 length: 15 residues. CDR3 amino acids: CASSRRTGKTDTQYF. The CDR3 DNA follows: TGTGCCAGCAGCAGGAGGACAGGGAAGACAGATACGCAGTATTTT.

The CDR3 spells CASSLSRGSAGGELFF. For the CDR3, the DNA is TGTGCCAGCAGCCTCTCGAGGGGGTCCGCTGGCGGGGAGCTGTTTTTT. The chain is built from TRBV3-1 (or the pseudogene TRBV3-2) and TRBJ2-2; D might be TRBD1 (6 bases). The CDR3 is 16 residues long. The V end lost 4 bases, the J end lost 7 bases, and 19 bases lay between the germline ends. In germline, CDR1 is LGHDT, CDR2 YNNKEL (reference sequence).

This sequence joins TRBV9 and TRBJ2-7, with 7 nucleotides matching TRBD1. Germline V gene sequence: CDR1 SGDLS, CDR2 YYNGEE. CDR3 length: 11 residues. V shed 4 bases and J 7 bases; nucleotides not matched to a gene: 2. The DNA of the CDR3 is TGTGCCAGCAGCTCAGGGGGAGAGCAGTACTTC. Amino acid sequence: CASSSGGEQYF.

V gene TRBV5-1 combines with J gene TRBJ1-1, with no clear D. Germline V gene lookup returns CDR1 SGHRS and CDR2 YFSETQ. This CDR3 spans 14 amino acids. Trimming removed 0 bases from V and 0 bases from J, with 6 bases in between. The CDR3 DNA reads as TGCGCCAGCAGCTTGGGGGCGTTGAACACTGAAGCTTTCTTT. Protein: CASSLGALNTEAFF.

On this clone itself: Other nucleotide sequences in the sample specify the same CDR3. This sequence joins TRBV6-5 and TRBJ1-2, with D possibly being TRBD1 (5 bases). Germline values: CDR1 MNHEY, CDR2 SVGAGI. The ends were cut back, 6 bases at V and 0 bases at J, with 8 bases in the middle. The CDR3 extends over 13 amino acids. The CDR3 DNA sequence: TGTGCCAGCAGACGGGACTCTAACTATGGCTACACCTTC. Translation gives CASRRDSNYGYTF.

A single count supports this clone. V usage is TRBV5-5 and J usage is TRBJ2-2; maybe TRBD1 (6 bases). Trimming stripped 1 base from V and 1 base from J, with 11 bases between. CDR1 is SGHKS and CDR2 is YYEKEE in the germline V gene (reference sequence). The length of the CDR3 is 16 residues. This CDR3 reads CASSLMGALNTGELFF. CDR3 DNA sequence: TGTGCCAGCAGCTTGATGGGGGCCTTGAACACCGGGGAGCTGTTTTTT.

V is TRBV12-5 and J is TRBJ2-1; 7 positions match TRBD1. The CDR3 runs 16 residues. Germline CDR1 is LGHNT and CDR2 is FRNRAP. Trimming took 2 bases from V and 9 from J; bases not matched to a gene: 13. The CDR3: CASGLTDRDQVSEQFF. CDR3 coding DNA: TGTGCTAGTGGTTTGACCGACAGGGACCAGGTTAGTGAGCAGTTCTTC.

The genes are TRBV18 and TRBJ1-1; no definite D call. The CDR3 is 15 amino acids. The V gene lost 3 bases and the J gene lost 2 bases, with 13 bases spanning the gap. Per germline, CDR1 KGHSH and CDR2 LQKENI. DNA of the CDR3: TGTGCCAGCTCACCTTCCGCGCCACCCAACACTGAAGCTTTCTTT. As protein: CASSPSAPPNTEAFF.

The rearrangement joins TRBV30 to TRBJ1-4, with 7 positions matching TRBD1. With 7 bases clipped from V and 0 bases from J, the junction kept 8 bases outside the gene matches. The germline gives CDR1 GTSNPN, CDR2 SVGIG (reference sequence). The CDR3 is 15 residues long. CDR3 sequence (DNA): TGTGCCTACCGGACAGGAGACACAACTAATGAAAAACTGTTTTTT. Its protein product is CAYRTGDTTNEKLFF.

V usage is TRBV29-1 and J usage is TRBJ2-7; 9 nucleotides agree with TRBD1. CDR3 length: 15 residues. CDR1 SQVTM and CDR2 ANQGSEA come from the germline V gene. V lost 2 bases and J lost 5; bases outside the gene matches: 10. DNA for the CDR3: TGCAGCGTTGAATTTTCCGGGACAGGGTCTAACGAGCAGTACTTC. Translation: CSVEFSGTGSNEQYF.

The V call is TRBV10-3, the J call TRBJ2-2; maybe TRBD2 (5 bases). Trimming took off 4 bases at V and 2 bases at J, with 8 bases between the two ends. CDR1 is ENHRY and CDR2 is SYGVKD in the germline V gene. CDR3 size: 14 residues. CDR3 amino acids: CAISVRENTGELFF. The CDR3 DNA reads TGTGCCATCAGTGTTCGGGAAAACACCGGGGAGCTGTTTTTT.

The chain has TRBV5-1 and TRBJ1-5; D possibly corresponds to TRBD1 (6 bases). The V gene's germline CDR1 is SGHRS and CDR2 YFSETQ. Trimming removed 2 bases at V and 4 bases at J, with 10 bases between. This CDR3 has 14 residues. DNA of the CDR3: TGCGCCAGCAGCTTAACAGGGTTAAATCAGCCCCAGCATTTT. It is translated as CASSLTGLNQPQHF.

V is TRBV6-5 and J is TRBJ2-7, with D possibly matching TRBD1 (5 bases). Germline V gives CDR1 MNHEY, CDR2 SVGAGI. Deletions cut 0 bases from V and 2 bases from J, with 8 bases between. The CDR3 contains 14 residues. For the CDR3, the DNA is TGTGCCAGCAGTTACTCTCGGACACCCTACGAGCAGTACTTC. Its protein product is CASSYSRTPYEQYF.

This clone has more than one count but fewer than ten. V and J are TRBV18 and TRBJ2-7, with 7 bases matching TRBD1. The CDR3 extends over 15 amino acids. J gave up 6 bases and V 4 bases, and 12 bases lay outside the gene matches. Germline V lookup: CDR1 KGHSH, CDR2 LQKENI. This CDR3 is CASSLTRQGIGEQYF. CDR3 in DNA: TGTGCCAGCTCACTCACCCGACAGGGTATCGGCGAGCAGTACTTC.